This TCR beta chain was captured in a study of T cells after yellow fever vaccination. Study-level results: The secondary response showed a weaker magnitude and a faster peak, day 5 versus 15.

It was through 5'RACE template switching that TCR cDNA was made, with a universal primer site and UMIs added. Each CDR3 protein is one row after TCRdb ran MiXCR on the 5' RACE reads. Of about 300,000 distinct CDR3 sequences listed, around 7.3% are singletons. CDR1 SGHRS and CDR2 YFSETQ come from the germline V gene. Trimming cost V 2 bases and J 6 bases, with 8 bases left between them. The CDR3 contains 13 residues. As concerns this clonotype: Its cognate antigen is unknown.

V and J are TRBV5-1 and TRBJ2-2; tentatively, D is TRBD1 or TRBD2 (5 bases each). The TCR was taken from a man between 18 and 35 years old who received the YFV17D yellow fever vaccine. Source: PBMCs, taken about 49 days after the first yellow fever vaccination. CDR3 nucleotides: TGCGCCAGCAGCTTCGGGGCAGCCGGGGAGCTGTTTTTT. Protein sequence: CASSFGAAGELFF.